This T cell receptor beta chain was recovered during a study of regulatory T cells in long-lasting Graves disease (dated by TCRdb to the early 2020s). Describing the broader study: Patients with newly diagnosed Graves' disease had been on antithyroid drugs for under 3 months. This study used TCR sequencing and RNA sequencing of peripheral blood to compare persistent Graves' disease patients against newly diagnosed Graves' disease patients. The study was conducted in China and was registered as a clinical trial. A total of about 35 samples underwent TCR sequencing: about 13 from persistent and about 20 from newly diagnosed Graves' disease patients.

This specimen's time point label, interpreted: newly diagnosed GD, antithyroid drugs for less than 3 months. For both TCR sequencing and RNA sequencing, RNA was extracted from PBMCs using TRIzol. Graves' disease was diagnosed according to American Thyroid Association guidelines. Patients were recruited from an endocrinology department in Xi'an, China. Each patient gave about 8.1 milliliters of peripheral blood, collected in an EDTA anticoagulant tube. Ficoll Paque Plus density gradient separation was used to isolate PBMCs, and no additional T cell sorting was done. RNA quality was checked with an Agilent 2100 Bioanalyzer and agarose gel, and concentration with a NanoDrop 2000. Libraries came from multiplex PCR. The instrument was an Illumina HiSeq 4000. iRepertoire HTBI primers and Arm-PCR amplification of CDR3 regions were used to construct TCR beta libraries. Before sequencing, the PCR products went through gel purification. The authors processed their data as follows. A total of some 65 TRBV and 14 TRBJ segments were identified across samples and were used for gene usage analysis of CDR3 amino acid clonotypes. COPE and FqMerger were used to merge filtered high-quality paired reads into contigs. BLAST was used to align contigs to the IMGT TRBV, TRBD and TRBJ reference genes, and CDR3 was defined following IMGT. Any clonotype with a frequency above 0.1% was counted as a highly expanded clone. Shannon entropy served as the measure of repertoire diversity, while the Gini coefficient captured V-J evenness. A clonotype found in more than one individual was treated as public. TCRdb passed the public sequencing reads through fastp at Q25 and MiXCR, retaining productive beta sequences. Every distinct CDR3 protein forms one entry, paired with its most common genes and DNA. What appears here as the V and J calls and clone size reflects TCRdb's work, not the paper's. Present in this sample are 250,000 to 300,000 distinct CDR3 sequences, under 20% of which were seen just once. About 14% of the sample is taken by the ten largest.

This clonotype occurred many times. Its target antigen remains unknown. No quality values exist for individual bases; no much larger clone is one base distant. The cysteine opens and the phenylalanine closes a CDR3 of 17 amino acids. Left in the record is the CDR3 DNA by itself, 51 bases read in frame from the first base. V loses 1 base, J loses 7 bases, and the germline ends lie 23 bases apart. The germline V gene (reference sequence) sets CDR1 to LGHDT and CDR2 to YNNKEL. Overall study results and their limits: Preferential use of TRBV28, TRBJ1-2 and TRBJ2-5 was observed in persistent disease, whereas TRBV20-1 and TRBJ2-1 were favored in newly diagnosed disease. The authors acknowledged the small sample size as a limitation that may reduce accuracy. Only peripheral blood was studied, because thyroid tissue, the primary lesion, was inaccessible. Persistent patients shared more public clonotypes among themselves (2,741) than newly diagnosed patients did (about 900). Lower TCR Shannon entropy and fewer highly expanded clones were observed in persistent Graves' disease patients than in newly diagnosed patients, which suggested clonal expansion. Only the TCR beta chain was sequenced and analyzed.

These data were also filed under a second study, of T cells in Graves' hyperthyroidism and ophthalmopathy. As that second paper reports: Stable Graves' hyperthyroidism was defined as no progression to ophthalmopathy during 18 months of follow-up. Hyperthyroidism patients were newly diagnosed, had a disease duration of under 2 months, and were aged 18 to 65 years. The study excluded patients with uncontrolled infections, other autoimmune diseases, pregnancy or lactation. Diagnoses relied on clinical symptoms, serum thyroxine and TRAb, thyroid ultrasound and orbital computed tomography. A first-round RT-PCR of the TCR CDR3 used the HTBI primer set with the Qiagen OneStep RT-PCR kit. Most expanded thyroid clonotypes (frequency above 0.001) were also found in blood, which suggests that blood repertoires may mirror thyroid immune responses. In cross-validation, a model built on a 13 V-J signature told ophthalmopathy apart from stable hyperthyroidism with 85% to 90% sensitivity and roughly 81% specificity, and in testing the same model reached 80%/75%. In validation, the model predicted progression to ophthalmopathy a median of roughly 6.2 months before onset, with over 60% sensitivity and more than 72% specificity. To identify TCR V-J signatures that set the groups apart, the researchers used a discovery cohort of 100 patients, made up of 40 to 45 with Graves' ophthalmopathy and approximately 57 with stable Graves' hyperthyroidism. An independent validation cohort of under 20 hyperthyroidism patients and 17 patients who later progressed to ophthalmopathy tested prospective prediction of ophthalmopathy. The 85 to 100 discovery patients were divided at random into training and test sets in a 7:3 ratio. In several Graves' hyperthyroidism patients, the study also compared T-cell repertoires from thyroid tissue with T-cell repertoires from blood. Once sampling was done, hyperthyroidism patients were given methimazole at a starting dose of 30 mg daily, whereas ophthalmopathy patients were given high-dose intravenous methylprednisolone. Libraries were constructed in a second round of multiplex PCR, after which size selection and purification were carried out. Paired-end sequencing of the libraries was performed with 100 bp reads on an Illumina HiSeq2000. SOAPnuke was used to process the raw data, throwing out any read that contained adapters or uncalled bases, had a mean Phred below 15, or lacked an exact constant-primer or identifier match. COPE v1.2.5 was used to merge high-quality paired reads, and clonotypes were defined as unique nucleotide sequences. MiTCR v1.1 was used to align the clonotypes against IMGT TRBV, TRBD and TRBJ reference segments. Analysis was restricted to V-J combinations with a frequency above 0.0001, which covered approximately 99% of repertoires. The TCS score was defined as F50 (clonal expansion) divided by E x V (chaos), with BLOSUM62-based TCRdist calculated between CDR3 peptides within each V-J. Welch's t-statistics and random forest reduced some 510 V-J features to 13, which were used in a naive Bayes classifier (R e1071). No statistical method was used to set the sample size in advance, and investigators knew the group allocation. TCR Vbeta CDR3 sequencing of 120 to 150 peripheral blood samples (around 45 ophthalmopathy, about 75 hyperthyroidism and approximately 17 progressor patients) is reported in the paper.

Sequenced material: peripheral blood mononuclear cells (PBMCs), taken at new diagnosis, from a patient treated with antithyroid drugs. Here the chain combines TRBV3-1 and TRBJ2-7; confidence is insufficient to name the D gene. The clonotype originates from a woman aged 25 to 39 with Graves disease. Donor details come from another sample of the same person, matched by shared clones. The nucleotide sequence is TGTGCCAGCAGCCAAGCCCGCTTCTCTAGGGCCGCCTGGGAGCAGTACTTC. This codes for CASSQARFSRAAWEQYF.